This TCR beta chain was sequenced during a study of T cells in localized non-small cell lung cancer. General study points: It remains possible that heterogeneity exists, since only one tumor region was sequenced. Higher T cell density in the blood was associated with longer overall survival, whereas higher adjacent-lung clonality associated with shorter survival.

TCRdb keeps only in-frame clones here, not all; method: immunoSEQ multiplex PCR. The sample records approximately 30,000 clones, 70% to 90% being singletons. A word on this clone: Its specificity is not known.

The sample was peripheral blood mononuclear cells, taken before any cancer treatment. The sequence was collected from a woman aged 35 to 69 with stage III lung adenocarcinoma.

The CDR3 loop is CASSLGTSGGGDTQYF. In DNA, the CDR3 is TGCGCCAGCAGCTTGGGGACTAGCGGGGGAGGAGATACGCAGTATTTT. This chain links TRBV5-1 with TRBJ2-3, with 13 nucleotides matching TRBD2. The V and J ends lost 0 bases and 5 bases, in that order; junction bases with no gene match: 3. The CDR3 covers 16 residues. Germline CDR1 SGHRS, CDR2 YFSETQ. Using reference TRBV5-1 and TRBJ2-3 for the parts outside the CDR3, the full variable domain is KAGVTQTPRYLIKTRGQQVTLSCSPISGHRSVSWYQQTPGQGLQFLFEYFSETQRNKGNFPGRFSGRQFSNSRSEMNVSTLELGDSALYLCASSLGTSGGGDTQYFGPGTRLTVL.